A single sample gave rise to the 14 T cell receptor beta chains below, sequenced in a study of CD8+CD57+ T cells in acquired aplastic anemia. Patients chosen for sequencing had shown CD8+CD57+ cell expansion by flow cytometry. The template used for profiling TCR beta VDJ and CDR3 was genomic DNA. TCRdb re-derived calls from the reads in MiXCR, one entry per CDR3 protein. The data show around 200,000 distinct CDR3 sequences, roughly 53% seen once. The sequenced sample consisted of sorted CD4+, CD8+, or CD8+CD57+ T cells (not recorded which) from PBMCs. These receptors all come from a human donor with aplastic anemia.

There are many counts of this clonotype. The J gene is TRBJ1-4, the V gene TRBV6-5, with D possibly matching TRBD1 (6 bases). V dropped 0 bases and J dropped 0 bases, with 8 bases sitting between them. In germline, CDR1 is MNHEY, CDR2 SVGAGI. The CDR3 loop spans 16 amino acids. CDR3 residues: CASSYSDSSTNEKLFF. The DNA of the CDR3 is TGTGCCAGCAGTTACTCGGACAGCTCAACTAATGAAAAACTGTTTTTT.

In its sample, this clonotype was seen once. The chain has TRBV7-2 and TRBJ2-5; 9 bases fit TRBD2. The CDR3 runs to 15 residues. The germline gives CDR1 SGHTA, CDR2 FQGNSA. V lost 4 bases to trimming and J lost 2 bases; unmatched junction nucleotides: 5. The CDR3 loop reads CASSSSGGPQETQYF. Written as DNA, the CDR3 is TGTGCCAGCAGCTCCAGCGGGGGGCCTCAAGAGACCCAGTACTTC.

As regards this clonotype: This clone may be a read error of a much larger clone one base away. The rearrangement uses TRBV19 and TRBJ2-7; tentatively, D is TRBD1 (5 bases). The germline V gene encodes CDR1 LNHDA and CDR2 SQIVND (reference sequence). There are 13 residues in the CDR3. The CDR3 region is CASSRTTFYGQYF. The CDR3 bases are TGTGCCAGTAGTAGGACAACTTTCTACGGGCAGTACTTC.

As to this clonotype: The CDR3 ends on some other residue instead of the conserved phenylalanine or tryptophan, so this is likely a read error. The chain links TRBV20-1 to TRBJ1-3; 7 bases are shared with TRBD1. Trimming at V came to 1 base and at J to 7 bases, leaving 7 bases not matched to a gene. Germline V gives CDR1 DFQATT, CDR2 SNEGSKA (reference sequence). The CDR3 contains 14 residues. CDR3: CSARGQGKDNTIYS. The CDR3 DNA reads as TGCAGTGCTAGAGGACAGGGAAAAGATAACACCATATATTCT.

This chain connects TRBV15 to TRBJ1-3; D gene uncertain. The CDR3 sequence is 12 residues long. The V and J ends lost 0 bases and 7 bases respectively, with 4 bases between them. Germline V gives CDR1 LNHNV, CDR2 YYDKDF (reference sequence). CDR3 nucleotides: TGTGCCACCAGCAGAGATGACAACACCATATATTTT. Translating it yields CATSRDDNTIYF. Variable domain in full (rest from reference TRBV15 and TRBJ1-3): DAMVIQNPRYQVTQFGKPVTLSCSQTLNHNVMYWYQQKSSQAPKLLFHYYDKDFNNEADTPDNFQSRRPNTSFCFLDIRSPGLGDTAMYLCATSRDDNTIYFGEGSWLTVV.

V gene TRBV7-2 combines with J gene TRBJ2-3; D remains unclear. Looked up from germline, CDR1 is SGHTA and CDR2 is FQGNSA. The CDR3 is 12 residues long. V was clipped by 5 bases and J by 2 bases, with 5 bases between them. The CDR3 nucleotides are TGTGCCAGCAGCGCCTTCACAGATACGCAGTATTTT. Protein: CASSAFTDTQYF.

This clonotype has only a few counts. CDR3 protein: CASSESAGSNQPQHF. The DNA for the CDR3 is TGCGCCAGCAGTGAGTCGGCAGGCAGCAATCAGCCCCAGCATTTT. The chain has TRBV10-2 and TRBJ1-5; D gene unclear. From germline, CDR1 is WSHSY and CDR2 SAAADI. The CDR3 sequence is 15 residues long. V shed 0 bases and J shed 1 base, with 7 bases lying between them.

This clonotype was found many times. This rearrangement joins TRBV4-1 to TRBJ2-1, with TRBD2 matching 10 bases. This CDR3 comprises 15 residues. V shed 0 bases, J shed 8 bases, and the junction held 4 bases outside the gene matches. The V gene's germline CDR1 is MGHRA and CDR2 YSYEKL. The CDR3: CASSQDLAGDYEQFF. CDR3 DNA sequence: TGCGCCAGCAGCCAAGATCTAGCGGGGGATTATGAGCAGTTCTTC.

V is TRBV2 and J is TRBJ1-5; D may be TRBD1 (5 bases). This CDR3 spans 14 amino acids. V gave up 5 bases and J gave up 7 bases, with 15 bases separating them. The germline V gene encodes CDR1 SNHLY and CDR2 FYNNEI. The CDR3 is CASSRRAGTQPQHF. CDR3 sequence (DNA): TGTGCCAGCAGTCGAAGGGCGGGGACCCAGCCCCAGCATTTT.

The genes are TRBV10-3 and TRBJ2-3, with TRBD1 matching over 10 bases. V shed 11 bases, J shed 4 bases, and the junction held 9 bases outside the gene matches. This CDR3 is built from 14 residues. Germline lookup yields CDR1 ENHRY and CDR2 SYGVKD. CDR3 loop: CAVGQGGGPDTQYF. The CDR3 DNA reads as TGTGCCGTCGGACAGGGGGGAGGGCCAGATACGCAGTATTTT.

V gene TRBV29-1 combines with J gene TRBJ1-5; D perhaps matches TRBD1 (6 bases). CDR1 and CDR2 (germline): SQVTM, ANQGSEA. Trimming took 3 bases from V and 6 from J, leaving 15 bases between them. This CDR3 is built from 14 residues. CDR3 nucleotide sequence: TGCAGCGTTGACGATGGGGGGGGCGGTCAGCCCCAGCATTTT. As protein: CSVDDGGGGQPQHF.

This clonotype was detected ten times or more. The chain recombines TRBV9 with TRBJ2-2; 7 nucleotides align to TRBD1. J lost 3 bases, V lost 4 bases, and 6 bases had no gene match. Per germline, CDR1 SGDLS and CDR2 YYNGEE. The CDR3 runs to 15 residues. The CDR3 reads CASSKTGQDTGELFF. The DNA of the CDR3 is TGTGCCAGCAGCAAGACAGGGCAGGACACCGGGGAGCTGTTTTTT. The full variable domain, in which reference TRBV9 and TRBJ2-2 provide the parts outside the CDR3, is DSGVTQTPKHLITATGQRVTLRCSPRSGDLSVYWYQQSLDQGLQFLIQYYNGEERAKGNILERFSAQQFPDLHSELNLSSLELGDSALYFCASSKTGQDTGELFFGEGSRLTVL.

The J gene is TRBJ2-4, the V gene TRBV12-3 or TRBV12-4, with D perhaps matching TRBD1 (6 bases). The CDR3 runs to 14 residues. Deletions cut 4 bases from V and 8 bases from J, with 15 bases between. The CDR3 protein is CASSWVTGYDIQYF. CDR3 DNA sequence: TGTGCCAGCAGTTGGGTTACAGGGTATGACATTCAGTACTTC.

The genes are TRBV5-1 and TRBJ2-5; 12 bases agree with TRBD2. The CDR3 is 13 amino acids. The J segment lost 11 bases and the V segment lost 3 bases, leaving 5 bases of the junction unmatched. From germline, CDR1 is SGHRS and CDR2 YFSETQ. The CDR3 loop reads CASSWRLAGVQYF. The CDR3 DNA reads TGCGCCAGCAGCTGGAGACTAGCGGGGGTGCAGTACTTC.